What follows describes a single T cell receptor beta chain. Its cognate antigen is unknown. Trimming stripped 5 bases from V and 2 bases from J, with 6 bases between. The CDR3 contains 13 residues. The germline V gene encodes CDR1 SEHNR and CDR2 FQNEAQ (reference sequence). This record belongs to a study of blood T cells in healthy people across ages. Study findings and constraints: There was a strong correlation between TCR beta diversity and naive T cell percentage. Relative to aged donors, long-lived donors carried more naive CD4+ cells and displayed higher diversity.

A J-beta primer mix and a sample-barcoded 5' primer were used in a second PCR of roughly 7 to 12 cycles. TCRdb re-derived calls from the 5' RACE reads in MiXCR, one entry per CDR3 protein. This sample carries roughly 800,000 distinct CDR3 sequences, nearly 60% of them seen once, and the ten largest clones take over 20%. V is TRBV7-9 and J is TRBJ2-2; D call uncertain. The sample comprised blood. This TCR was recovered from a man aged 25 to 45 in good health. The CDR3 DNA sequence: TGTGCCAGCAGCAACAAAAACACCGGGGAGCTGTTTTTT. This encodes CASSNKNTGELFF. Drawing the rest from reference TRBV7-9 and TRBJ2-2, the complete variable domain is DTGVSQNPRHKITKRGQNVTFRCDPISEHNRLYWYRQTLGQGPEFLTYFQNEAQLEKSRLLSDRFSAERPKGSFSTLEIQRTEQGDSAMYLCASSNKNTGELFFGEGSRLTVL.